Detailed here is one T cell receptor (beta chain). Its antigen remains unidentified. TCRdb's copy holds only in-frame clones and misses some; the assay was immunoSEQ multiplex PCR. This table holds about 94,000 clones, roughly nine tenths found once. This specimen belongs to a study of graft-versus-host responses after intestinal transplantation. Study-level findings and limits: After transplant, early declines in HvG clones were associated with peak levels of circulating GvH clones. Clonal ratios of graft-versus-host to host-versus-graft in allografts were high for patients exhibiting graft-donor T cell macrochimerism.

The V end was cut by 0 bases, the J end by 4 bases, with 11 bases between. Germline V gene data show CDR1 as SGDLS and CDR2 as YYNGEE. The CDR3 contains 14 residues. The genes are TRBV9 and TRBJ2-7; D is possibly TRBD2 (6 bases). The starting material was unstimulated CD8+ T cells sorted from spleen or lymph node cells, obtained before intestinal transplant. This clonotype was sampled from a human donor who received an intestinal transplant. CDR3 amino acids: CASSVAHRGYEQYF. As DNA, the CDR3 is TGTGCCAGCAGCGTAGCACACCGGGGGTACGAGCAGTACTTC.